This TCR beta chain was captured by sequencing in a study of cytomegalovirus exposure and HLA in healthy donors. J was trimmed by 6 bases and V by 1 base; bases with no gene match: 8. The length of the CDR3 is 15 residues. Looked up from germline, CDR1 is SGHVS and CDR2 is FQNEAQ. This PCR relied on a set of 60 Vbeta primers and 13 Jbeta primers. Generated by immunoSEQ multiplex PCR, the TCRdb table keeps only in-frame clones and is missing some. Among about 140,000 clones, about three quarters were seen once, and the ten largest hold under 15%. Turning to this clone: Its antigen remains unidentified.

General observations from the study: One variant, a missense change in DCLRE1C, was linked in a later analysis to TCR beta V- and J-gene trimming. Rare sequences made up most TCRs, while some public TCRs were found in many donors.

The source of this sequence is a human donor in good health. The chain uses TRBV7-8 and TRBJ1-2; 7 positions match TRBD1. Sequenced: PBMCs. CDR3 amino acids: CASSLVTGQPNGYTF. The CDR3, as DNA: TGTGCCAGCAGCTTAGTGACGGGACAGCCTAATGGCTACACCTTC.